These T cell receptor beta chains were read from a single sample in a study of regulatory T cells in long-lasting Graves disease. TCRdb recomputed calls from the multiplex PCR reads with MiXCR, one row per CDR3 protein. The sample includes about 660,000 distinct CDR3 sequences, 25% to 30% seen only once; the top ten take around 42%. The source was peripheral blood mononuclear cells (PBMCs), collected when the disease was refractory, from a patient treated with antithyroid drugs. Receptor source: a female donor with Graves disease. The CDR3 runs from the conserved cysteine through the conserved F or W. Each record gives: D gene, CDR3 length, J gene, clone size, V gene, CDR3 protein, CDR3 DNA. The D gene is left open where the match is weak. Some rows have no size entry. The others give once, few or many, or a class for an expanded clone.

TRBD1,15,TRBJ1-6,.,TRBV28,CASLGTDRYNSPLHF,TGTGCCAGCTTGGGGACAGACCGCTATAATTCACCCCTCCACTTT
.,12,TRBJ1-2,few,TRBV12-3/TRBV12-4,CASSFRTFGYTF,TGTGCCAGCAGTTTTCGGACTTTTGGCTACACCTTC
.,15,TRBJ1-1,many,TRBV12-3/TRBV12-4,CASSLFGHPNTEAFF,TGTGCCAGCAGTTTATTTGGGCACCCGAACACTGAAGCTTTCTTT
.,16,TRBJ2-1,.,TRBV5-4,CASSTGTLSSYNEQFF,TGTGCCAGCAGCACCGGGACTTTAAGTTCCTACAATGAGCAGTTCTTC
.,11,TRBJ1-2,.,TRBV6-1,CATLHSGGYTF,TGTGCCACCCTTCATTCCGGCGGCTACACCTTC
.,19,TRBJ1-5,few,TRBV6-1,CASRPQRGGAEYSNQPQHF,TGTGCCAGCAGACCCCAGAGGGGGGGGGCCGAATATAGCAATCAGCCCCAGCATTTT
TRBD1,17,TRBJ1-1,.,TRBV12-5,CASGLVLSGQGGTEAFF,TGTGCTAGTGGTTTGGTACTCTCGGGACAGGGAGGCACTGAAGCTTTCTTT
.,12,TRBJ1-2,many,TRBV6-1,CASSRGDYGYTF,TGTGCCAGCAGTCGGGGTGACTATGGCTACACCTTC
.,12,TRBJ2-5,.,TRBV5-6,CASSLDPETQYF,TGTGCCAGCAGCTTGGATCCAGAGACCCAGTACTTC
.,12,TRBJ1-2,.,TRBV3-1,CASSRSFSGYTF,TGTGCCAGCAGCCGAAGCTTCTCCGGCTACACCTTC
.,15,TRBJ1-4,.,TRBV27,CASRPVSGREEKLFF,TGTGCCAGCAGGCCCGTCAGTGGGCGAGAGGAAAAACTGTTTTTT
.,14,TRBJ2-1,.,TRBV3-1,CASSQDRPDNEQFF,TGTGCCAGCAGCCAGGACCGACCTGACAATGAGCAGTTCTTC
TRBD2,16,TRBJ2-7,.,TRBV7-9,CASSPLSAGRSYEQYF,TGTGCCAGCAGCCCACTATCAGCGGGAAGATCCTACGAGCAGTACTTC
.,15,TRBJ1-5,once,TRBV6-1,CASSESENRNQPQHF,TGTGCCAGCAGTGAATCGGAGAACCGCAATCAGCCCCAGCATTTT
TRBD1,14,TRBJ2-5,many,TRBV11-2,CASSWGQPQETQYF,TGTGCCAGCAGCTGGGGACAGCCTCAAGAGACCCAGTACTTC
.,14,TRBJ1-5,few,TRBV2,CASSTDALGQPQHF,TGTGCCAGCAGCACGGACGCCCTCGGTCAGCCCCAGCATTTT
.,13,TRBJ1-2,many,TRBV6-2/TRBV6-3,CASSYTGLGGYTF,TGTGCCAGCAGTTACACAGGCTTGGGGGGCTACACCTTC
.,13,TRBJ1-2,many,TRBV12-3/TRBV12-4,CASSLESVRGYTF,TGTGCCAGCAGTTTGGAATCCGTGCGGGGCTACACCTTC
TRBD1,14,TRBJ2-4,few,TRBV27,CASSSRGRMNIQYF,TGTGCCAGCAGCAGCAGGGGGCGTATGAACATTCAGTACTTC
TRBD1,15,TRBJ1-6,.,TRBV6-1,CASRPDRGPNSPLHF,TGTGCCAGCAGACCGGACAGGGGGCCTAATTCACCCCTCCACTTT
TRBD2,14,TRBJ2-7,many,TRBV27,CASSLLAGVYEQYF,TGTGCCAGCAGTCTTCTAGCGGGAGTTTACGAGCAGTACTTC
.,16,TRBJ2-3,.,TRBV7-9,CASSSSQGPPTDTQYF,TGTGCCAGCAGCTCCTCCCAGGGGCCACCCACAGATACGCAGTATTTT
.,13,TRBJ1-2,.,TRBV12-3/TRBV12-4,CASSNSPRRGYTF,TGTGCCAGCAGTAACAGCCCGAGACGAGGCTACACCTTC
.,16,TRBJ2-7,many,TRBV2,CASSPRLSTTSRTGDF,TGTGCCAGCAGCCCCCGACTGTCGACTACGAGCAGGACGGGGGACTTC
TRBD2,16,TRBJ2-2,.,TRBV7-9,CASSFSTSGTSGELFF,TGTGCCAGCAGCTTCTCGACTAGCGGGACGTCGGGGGAGCTGTTTTTT
.,14,TRBJ1-2,many,TRBV28,CASSLINPFDGYTF,TGTGCCAGCAGTTTAATCAATCCGTTCGATGGCTACACCTTC
.,13,TRBJ2-7,.,TRBV6-1,CASSEMIHYEQYF,TGTGCCAGCAGTGAAATGATACACTACGAGCAGTACTTC
TRBD2,14,TRBJ2-7,.,TRBV12-3/TRBV12-4,CASSFGGRDYEQYF,TGTGCCAGCAGTTTTGGCGGGAGGGACTACGAGCAGTACTTC
.,12,TRBJ2-7,few,TRBV29-1,CSVGGLKDEQYF,TGCAGCGTTGGGGGGTTGAAGGACGAGCAGTACTTC
TRBD2,15,TRBJ2-7,many,TRBV2,CASSEVVIAGGEQYF,TGTGCCAGCAGTGAAGTAGTAATAGCGGGAGGCGAGCAGTACTTC
.,17,TRBJ1-1,.,TRBV5-5,CASSWGVLVRGNTEAFF,TGTGCCAGCAGCTGGGGGGTTTTGGTACGAGGGAACACTGAAGCTTTCTTT
.,13,TRBJ2-7,many,TRBV20-1,CSARSQTLAEQYF,TGCAGTGCTAGATCCCAGACCCTCGCCGAGCAGTACTTC
TRBD1,15,TRBJ2-7,.,TRBV6-1,CASRETGQGSYEQYF,TGTGCCAGCAGAGAGACGGGACAGGGCTCCTACGAGCAGTACTTC
.,16,TRBJ1-5,many,TRBV30,CAWSADSPVGNQPQHF,TGTGCCTGGAGCGCAGACAGCCCTGTTGGCAATCAGCCCCAGCATTTT
.,15,TRBJ1-1,few,TRBV25-1,CASSEAISGFTEAFF,TGTGCCAGCAGTGAGGCTATTTCAGGGTTCACTGAAGCTTTCTTT
.,16,TRBJ2-7,many,TRBV6-1,CASSEWPHGSPYEQYF,TGTGCCAGCAGTGAATGGCCCCATGGTAGCCCCTACGAGCAGTACTTC
.,14,TRBJ2-7,few,TRBV7-2,CASRTAGLSYEQYF,TGTGCCAGCAGAACCGCGGGGCTCTCCTACGAGCAGTACTTC
.,16,TRBJ1-2,.,TRBV7-9,CASSLPGEQANYGYTF,TGTGCCAGCAGCTTGCCGGGGGAGCAAGCTAACTATGGCTACACCTTC
.,11,TRBJ1-1,.,TRBV30,CAWSRSTEAFF,TGTGCCTGGAGTCGATCGACTGAAGCTTTCTTT
.,15,TRBJ1-2,many,TRBV28,CASVQQGQPNYGYTF,TGTGCCAGCGTCCAGCAGGGGCAACCTAACTATGGCTACACCTTC
TRBD1,15,TRBJ1-1,many,TRBV6-5,CASSSFTHGTGEAFF,TGTGCCAGCAGTTCCTTCACCCATGGGACAGGTGAAGCTTTCTTT
.,15,TRBJ1-2,.,TRBV28,CASRALQGTLYGYTF,TGTGCCAGCAGAGCTCTCCAGGGGACCCTCTATGGCTACACCTTC
.,12,TRBJ1-5,few,TRBV27,CASSLRVQPQHF,TGTGCCAGCAGTTTAAGGGTTCAGCCCCAGCATTTT
TRBD2,13,TRBJ2-5,.,TRBV5-6,CASSLEGGKTQYF,TGTGCCAGCAGCTTGGAGGGAGGGAAGACCCAGTACTTC
TRBD1,18,TRBJ1-1,.,TRBV7-3,CASSLLIWGGQGDTEAFF,TGTGCCAGCAGCTTATTAATATGGGGGGGTCAGGGGGACACTGAAGCTTTCTTT
.,14,TRBJ2-2,many,TRBV11-2,CASSLGRGTGELFF,TGTGCCAGCAGCTTAGGGAGGGGCACCGGGGAGCTGTTTTTT